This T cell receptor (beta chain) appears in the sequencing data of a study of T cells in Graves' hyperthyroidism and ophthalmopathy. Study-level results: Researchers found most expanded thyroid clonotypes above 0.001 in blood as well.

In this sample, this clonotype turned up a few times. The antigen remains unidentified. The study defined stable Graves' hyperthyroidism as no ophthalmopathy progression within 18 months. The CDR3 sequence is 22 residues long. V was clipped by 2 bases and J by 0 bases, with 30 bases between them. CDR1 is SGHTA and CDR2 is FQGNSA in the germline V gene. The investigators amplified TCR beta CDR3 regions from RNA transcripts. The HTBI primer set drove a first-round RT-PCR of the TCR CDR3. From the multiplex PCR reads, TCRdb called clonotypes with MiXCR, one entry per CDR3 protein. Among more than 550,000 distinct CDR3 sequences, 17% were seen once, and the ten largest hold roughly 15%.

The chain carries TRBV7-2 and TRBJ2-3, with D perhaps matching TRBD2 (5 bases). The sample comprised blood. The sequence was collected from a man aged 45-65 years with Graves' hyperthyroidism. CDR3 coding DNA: TGTGCCAGCAGCTTAAAGAATCAAAAATATCCTATGAGGCGGGCGAGCACAGATACGCAGTATTTT. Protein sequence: CASSLKNQKYPMRRASTDTQYF. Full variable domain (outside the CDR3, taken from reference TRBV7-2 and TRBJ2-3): GAGVSQSPSNKVTEKGKDVELRCDPISGHTALYWYRQSLGQGLEFLIYFQGNSAPDKSGLPSDRFSAERTGGSVSTLTIQRTQQEDSAVYLCASSLKNQKYPMRRASTDTQYFGPGTRLTVL.